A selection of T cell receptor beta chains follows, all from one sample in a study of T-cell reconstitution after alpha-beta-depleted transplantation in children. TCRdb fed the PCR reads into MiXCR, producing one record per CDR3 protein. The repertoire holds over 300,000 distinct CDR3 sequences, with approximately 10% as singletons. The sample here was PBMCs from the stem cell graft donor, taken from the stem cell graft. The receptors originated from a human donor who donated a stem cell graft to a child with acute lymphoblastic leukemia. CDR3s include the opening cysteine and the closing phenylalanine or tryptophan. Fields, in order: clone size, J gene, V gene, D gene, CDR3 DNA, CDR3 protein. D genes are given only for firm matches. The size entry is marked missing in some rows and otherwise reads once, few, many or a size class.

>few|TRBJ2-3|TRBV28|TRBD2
TGTGCCAGCAGTAAGCTAGCGGGAGTGGGGGCAGATACGCAGTATTTT
CASSKLAGVGADTQYF
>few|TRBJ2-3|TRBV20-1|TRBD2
TGCAGTGCTATACGTGGTCCAGCGGGAGGGGAAGATACGCAGTATTTT
CSAIRGPAGGEDTQYF
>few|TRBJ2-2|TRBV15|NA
TGTGCCACCAGCAGCGGGACGGAAAACACCGGGGAGCTGTTTTTT
CATSSGTENTGELFF
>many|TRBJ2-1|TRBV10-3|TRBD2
TGTGCCATCAGTGGACGCGGGAGGAACTCCTACAATGAGCAGTTCTTC
CAISGRGRNSYNEQFF
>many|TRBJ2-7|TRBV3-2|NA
TGTGCCAGCAGTAGAAGCGGGAGGCCGGACGAGCAGTACTTC
CASSRSGRPDEQYF
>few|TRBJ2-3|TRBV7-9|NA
TGTGCCAGCAGCTTAGGTGGACGCGTCGCAGATACGCAGTATTTT
CASSLGGRVADTQYF
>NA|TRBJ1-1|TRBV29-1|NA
TGCAGCGTTGGGAACAGGGTGGGGAACACTGAAGCTTTCTTT
CSVGNRVGNTEAFF
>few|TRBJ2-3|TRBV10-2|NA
TGCGCCAGTAACGTGGATACGCAGTATTTT
CASNVDTQYF
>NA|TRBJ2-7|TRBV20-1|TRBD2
TGCAGTGCTAGGGGGGGACTAGCGGGAGCAATCTCCTACGAGCAGTACTTC
CSARGGLAGAISYEQYF
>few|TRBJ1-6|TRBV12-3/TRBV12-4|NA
TGTGCCAGTAGCGGGGGGGGTAATTCACCCCTCCACTTT
CASSGGGNSPLHF
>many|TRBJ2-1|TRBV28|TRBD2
TGTGCCAGCAGTTTCGGACTAGCGGGAGTGGATGAGCAGTTCTTC
CASSFGLAGVDEQFF
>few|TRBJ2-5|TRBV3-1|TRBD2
TGTGCCAGCTGCCCCCGAGGTAGCGGGAGGGTGGCCCAGTACTTC
CASCPRGSGRVAQYF
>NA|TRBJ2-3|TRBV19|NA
TGTGCCAGTAGTCCCTGGCCCGGGACTTCGGGTGATACGCAGTATTTT
CASSPWPGTSGDTQYF
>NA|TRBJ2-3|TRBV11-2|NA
TGTGCCAGCAGCAGAAGACAGAATCCTAGCACAGATACGCAGTATTTT
CASSRRQNPSTDTQYF
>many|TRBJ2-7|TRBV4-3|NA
TGCGCCAGCAGCCAGGATACCGGACAGACCTACGAGCAGTACTTC
CASSQDTGQTYEQYF
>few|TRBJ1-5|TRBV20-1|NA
TGCAGTGCTAGAGAGAGCAATCAGCCCCAGCATTTT
CSARESNQPQHF
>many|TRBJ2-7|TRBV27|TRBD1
TGTGCCAGCAGCCCCTTTCCGACAGGGGCTCTCTACGAGCAGTACTTC
CASSPFPTGALYEQYF
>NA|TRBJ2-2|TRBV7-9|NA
TGTGCCAGCAGCTTAATGGCAGGGAACACCGGGGAGCTGTTTTTT
CASSLMAGNTGELFF
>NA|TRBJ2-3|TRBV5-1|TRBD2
TGCGCCAGCAGCCTCTCCGGGACTAGCGAAGGAAAAGATACGCAGTATTTT
CASSLSGTSEGKDTQYF
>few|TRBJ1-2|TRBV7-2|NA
TGTGCCAGCAGCTCATTCCGGCCATCGGGCGGCTACACCTTC
CASSSFRPSGGYTF
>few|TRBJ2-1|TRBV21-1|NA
TGTGCCAGCAGCAAACGCGATAGCGGGAGAGTGCATGAGCAGTTCTTC
CASSKRDSGRVHEQFF
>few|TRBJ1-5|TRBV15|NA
TGTGCCACCAGGCAGGGGCTAAACAATCAGCCCCAGCATTTT
CATRQGLNNQPQHF
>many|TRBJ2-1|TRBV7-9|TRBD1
TGTGCCAGCACAGACAGGGCAAATCACGATGAGCAGTTCTTC
CASTDRANHDEQFF
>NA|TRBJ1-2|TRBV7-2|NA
TGTGCCAGCAGCTCGAGGGCCGCTTATGGCTACACCTTC
CASSSRAAYGYTF
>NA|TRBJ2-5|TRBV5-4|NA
TGTGCCAGCAGGCCGAGGACTGAAGAGACCCAGTACTTC
CASRPRTEETQYF
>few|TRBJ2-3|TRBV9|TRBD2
TGTGCCAGCAGCGTAGTCCCTAGCGGGAGCACAGATACGCAGTATTTT
CASSVVPSGSTDTQYF
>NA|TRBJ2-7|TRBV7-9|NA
TGTGCCAGCAGCCCCCGCGGAGACCTCGCCTACGAGCAGTACTTC
CASSPRGDLAYEQYF
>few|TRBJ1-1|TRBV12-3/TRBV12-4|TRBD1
TGTGCCAGCAGGTCAGGGGGCATGAACACTGAAGCTTTCTTT
CASRSGGMNTEAFF
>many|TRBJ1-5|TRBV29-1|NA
TGCAGCGTTGCGCGGGGGCCTAATCAGCCCCAGCATTTT
CSVARGPNQPQHF
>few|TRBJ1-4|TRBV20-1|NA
TGCAGTGCTAGAGATCTTGAAGGCGGGTCTAATGAAAAACTGTTTTTT
CSARDLEGGSNEKLFF
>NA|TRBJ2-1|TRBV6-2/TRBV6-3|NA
TGTGCCAGCAGTTACAAGGGGGAGGGCCTCCTGGATAATGAGCAGTTCTTC
CASSYKGEGLLDNEQFF
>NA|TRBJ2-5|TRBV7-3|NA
TGTGCCAGCAGCTTAAGTCCGGGATCCCAAGAGACCCAGTACTTC
CASSLSPGSQETQYF
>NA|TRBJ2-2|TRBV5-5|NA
TGTGCCAGCAGCTGGGAAGGTATTAACACCGGGGAGCTGTTTTTT
CASSWEGINTGELFF
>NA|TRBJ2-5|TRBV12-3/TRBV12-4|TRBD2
TGTGCCAGCAGTCGCCGGGAGGGTGCAGAGACCCAGTACTTC
CASSRREGAETQYF
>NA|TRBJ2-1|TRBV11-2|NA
TGTGCCAGCAGCTTAGTCCTGGGAGGCAATGAGCAGTTCTTC
CASSLVLGGNEQFF
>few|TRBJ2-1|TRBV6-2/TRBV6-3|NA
TGTGCCAGCAGTATGACTAGGCTCTACAATGAGCAGTTCTTC
CASSMTRLYNEQFF
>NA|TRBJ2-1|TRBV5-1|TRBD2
TGCGCCAGCAGCCCCGGATTTGGGGGAGGGCTTAATGAGCAGTTTTTC
CASSPGFGGGLNEQFF
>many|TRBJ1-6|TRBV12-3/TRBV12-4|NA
TGTGCCAGCAGCTCCCAATATAATTCACCCCTCCACTTT
CASSSQYNSPLHF
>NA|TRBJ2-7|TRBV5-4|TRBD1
TGTGCCAGCAGCTTGGGAGGGACAGGGTTTGCCGAGCAGTACTTC
CASSLGGTGFAEQYF
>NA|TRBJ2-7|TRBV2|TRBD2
TGTGCCAGCAGGCCACTAGCGGGCCCCTACGAGCAGTACTTC
CASRPLAGPYEQYF
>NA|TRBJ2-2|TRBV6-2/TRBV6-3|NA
TGTGCCAGCAATAAGGGGGAAACCGGGGAGCTGTTTTTT
CASNKGETGELFF
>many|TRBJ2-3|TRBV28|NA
TGTGCGTCCCACGGCGATAGGACAGATACGCAGTATTTT
CASHGDRTDTQYF
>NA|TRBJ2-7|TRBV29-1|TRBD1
TGCAGCGCCAAGGTCGATACAGGGGGGCAGTACTTC
CSAKVDTGGQYF
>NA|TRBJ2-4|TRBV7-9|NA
TGTGCCAGCAGCTTAGCGCGATTGGGAAAAGCCAAAAACATTCAGTACTTC
CASSLARLGKAKNIQYF
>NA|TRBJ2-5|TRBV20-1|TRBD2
TGCAGTGCTAGATCGGGACTAGCGGAGGGGTCCCAAGAGACCCAGTACTTC
CSARSGLAEGSQETQYF
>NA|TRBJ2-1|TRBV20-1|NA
TGCAGTGCTAGAGCTCCCTTACTAGCTACTAATGAGCAGTTCTTC
CSARAPLLATNEQFF
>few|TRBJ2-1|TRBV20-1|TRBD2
TGCAGTGCTAGAGCACTAGCGGGGGACGCCTACAATGAGCAGTTCTTC
CSARALAGDAYNEQFF
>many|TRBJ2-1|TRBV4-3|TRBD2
TGCGCCAGCAGCCAAAGTGGACTAGCGGGTAATGAGCAGTTCTTC
CASSQSGLAGNEQFF
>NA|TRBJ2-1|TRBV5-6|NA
TGTGCCAGCAGCTTGAACGGTCGAAGCTCCTACAATGAGCAGTTCTTC
CASSLNGRSSYNEQFF
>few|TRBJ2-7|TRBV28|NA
TGTGCCAGCAGTTCATTCCTCGCCCTTCACTACGAGCAGTACTTC
CASSSFLALHYEQYF
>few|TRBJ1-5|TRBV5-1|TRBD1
TGCGCCAGCAGCTCCGACAGGGGCGATTATAGCAATCAGCCCCAGCATTTT
CASSSDRGDYSNQPQHF
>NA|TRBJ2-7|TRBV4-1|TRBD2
TGCGCCAGCAGCCAAGGTCGACCTTGGCTAGCGGGAGATTACGAGCAGTACTTC
CASSQGRPWLAGDYEQYF
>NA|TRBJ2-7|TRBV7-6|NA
TGTGCCAGCAGCTCGGGACCGACTCACTACGAGCAGTACTTC
CASSSGPTHYEQYF
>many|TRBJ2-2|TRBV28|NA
TGTGCCAGCAGTTTGCAGACCGGGGAGCTGTTTTTT
CASSLQTGELFF